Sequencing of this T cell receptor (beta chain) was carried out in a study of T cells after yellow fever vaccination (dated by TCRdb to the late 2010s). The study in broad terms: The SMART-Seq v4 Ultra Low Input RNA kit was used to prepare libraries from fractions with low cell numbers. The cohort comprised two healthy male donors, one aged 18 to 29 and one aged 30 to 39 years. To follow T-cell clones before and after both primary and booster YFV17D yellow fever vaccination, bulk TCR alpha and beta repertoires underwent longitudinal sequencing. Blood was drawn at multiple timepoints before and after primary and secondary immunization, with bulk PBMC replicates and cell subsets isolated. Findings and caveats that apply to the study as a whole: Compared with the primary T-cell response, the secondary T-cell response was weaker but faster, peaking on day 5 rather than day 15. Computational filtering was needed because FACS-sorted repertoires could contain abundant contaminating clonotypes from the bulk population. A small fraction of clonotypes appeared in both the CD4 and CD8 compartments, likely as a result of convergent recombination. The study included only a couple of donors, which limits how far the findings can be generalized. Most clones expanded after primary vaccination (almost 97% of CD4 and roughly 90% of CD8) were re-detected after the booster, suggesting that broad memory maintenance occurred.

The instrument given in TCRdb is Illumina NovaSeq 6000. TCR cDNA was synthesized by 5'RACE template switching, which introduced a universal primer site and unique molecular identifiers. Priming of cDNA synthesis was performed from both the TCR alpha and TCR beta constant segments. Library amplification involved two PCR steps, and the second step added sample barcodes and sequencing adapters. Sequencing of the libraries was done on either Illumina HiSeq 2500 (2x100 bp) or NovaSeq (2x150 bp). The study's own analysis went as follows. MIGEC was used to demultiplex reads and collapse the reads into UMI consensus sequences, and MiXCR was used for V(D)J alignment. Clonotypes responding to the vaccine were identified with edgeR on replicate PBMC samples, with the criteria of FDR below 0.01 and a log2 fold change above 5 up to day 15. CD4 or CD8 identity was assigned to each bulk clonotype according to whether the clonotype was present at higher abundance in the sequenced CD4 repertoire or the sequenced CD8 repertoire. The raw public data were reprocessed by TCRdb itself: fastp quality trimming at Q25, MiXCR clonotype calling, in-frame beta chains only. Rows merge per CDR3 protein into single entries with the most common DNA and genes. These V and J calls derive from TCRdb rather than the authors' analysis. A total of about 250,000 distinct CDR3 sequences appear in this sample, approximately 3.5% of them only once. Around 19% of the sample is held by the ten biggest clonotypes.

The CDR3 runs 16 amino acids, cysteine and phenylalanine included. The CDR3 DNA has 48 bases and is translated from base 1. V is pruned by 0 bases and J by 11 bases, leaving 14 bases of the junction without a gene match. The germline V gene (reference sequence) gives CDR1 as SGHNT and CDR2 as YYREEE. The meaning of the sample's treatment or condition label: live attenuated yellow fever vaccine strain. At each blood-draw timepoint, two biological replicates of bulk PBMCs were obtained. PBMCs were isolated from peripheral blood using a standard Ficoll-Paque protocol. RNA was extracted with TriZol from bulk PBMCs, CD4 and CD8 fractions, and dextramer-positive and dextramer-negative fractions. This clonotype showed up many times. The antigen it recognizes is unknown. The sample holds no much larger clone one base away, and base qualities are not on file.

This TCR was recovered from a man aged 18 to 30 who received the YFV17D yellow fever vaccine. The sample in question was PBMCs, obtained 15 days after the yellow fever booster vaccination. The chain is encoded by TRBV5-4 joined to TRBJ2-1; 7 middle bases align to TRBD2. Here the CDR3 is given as CASSLAQRGGGPKQFF. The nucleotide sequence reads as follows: TGTGCCAGCAGCTTGGCTCAGAGGGGCGGGGGTCCGAAGCAGTTCTTC.